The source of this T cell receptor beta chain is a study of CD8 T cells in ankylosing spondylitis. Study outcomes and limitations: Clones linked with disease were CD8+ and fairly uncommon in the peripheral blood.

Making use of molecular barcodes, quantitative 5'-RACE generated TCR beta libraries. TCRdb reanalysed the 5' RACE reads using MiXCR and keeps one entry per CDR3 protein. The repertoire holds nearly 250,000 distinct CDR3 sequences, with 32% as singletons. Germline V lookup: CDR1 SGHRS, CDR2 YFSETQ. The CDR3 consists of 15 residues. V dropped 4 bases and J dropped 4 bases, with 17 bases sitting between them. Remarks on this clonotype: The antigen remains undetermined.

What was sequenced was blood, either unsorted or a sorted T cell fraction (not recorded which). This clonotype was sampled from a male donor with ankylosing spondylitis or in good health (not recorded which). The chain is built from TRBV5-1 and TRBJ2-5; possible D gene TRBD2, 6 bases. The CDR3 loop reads CASSPNAGSRETQYF. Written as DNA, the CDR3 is TGCGCCAGCAGCCCTAATGCGGGGTCTCGAGAGACCCAGTACTTC.